These 9 T cell receptor beta chains originate from one sample sequenced in a study of shared clonotypes between healthy human individuals. Sequenced by immunoSEQ multiplex PCR; TCRdb stores in-frame clones only, minus some. The sample yields roughly 410,000 clones, about 96% seen once. The sequenced sample consisted of memory CD8+ T cells sorted from blood. Subset: CD45RO+ cells pooled with CCR7-negative TemRA cells. The receptors were sampled from a man aged 25-45 years in good health.

V is TRBV5-4 and J is TRBJ2-5; 11 bases agree with TRBD2. Germline-derived CDR1 and CDR2 are SGHNT and YYREEE (reference sequence). The CDR3 is made up of 16 amino acids. Unmatched junction bases numbered 10, after V lost 4 bases and J lost 5 bases. The CDR3 DNA reads TGTGCCAGCAGCGCCCGACTAGCGGGAAAGGGGGAGACCCAGTACTTC. Encoded protein: CASSARLAGKGETQYF.

This chain connects TRBV11-2 to TRBJ2-7; 13 nucleotides match TRBD2. This CDR3 is built from 16 residues. V lost 1 base, J lost 3 bases, and 3 bases stayed unmatched. Germline CDR1 is SGHAT and CDR2 is FQNNGV. The CDR3 DNA reads as TGTGCCAGCAGCTTAGGGGGACTAGCGGGGCGCTACGAGCAGTACTTC. Protein sequence: CASSLGGLAGRYEQYF.

Of note for this clone: The same CDR3 is also encoded by other DNA sequences in this sample. The gene calls are TRBV7-9 and TRBJ1-2; no clear D gene. The CDR3 runs to 13 residues. V gave up 2 bases and J gave up 0 bases, with 4 bases separating them. CDR1 SEHNR and CDR2 FQNEAQ come from the germline V gene (reference sequence). This chain's CDR3 is CASSLTANYGYTF. The CDR3 DNA follows: TGTGCCAGCAGCTTAACAGCTAACTATGGCTACACCTTC.

This chain links TRBV9 with TRBJ2-3, with D possibly matching TRBD2 (6 bases). Germline V lookup: CDR1 SGDLS, CDR2 YYNGEE. V was clipped by 3 bases and J by 2 bases, with 7 bases between them. This CDR3 is 13 amino acids long. The CDR3, as DNA: TGTGCCAGCAGCGGGAGGGCCACAGATACGCAGTATTTT. Amino acids: CASSGRATDTQYF.

V gene TRBV20-1 combines with J gene TRBJ1-3, with no clear D. V was cut by 0 bases and J by 5 bases, with 2 bases left in between. CDR1 and CDR2 (germline): DFQATT, SNEGSKA (reference sequence). The CDR3 sequence is 11 residues long. Written as DNA, the CDR3 is TGCAGTGCTAGAGAGAGAAACACCATATATTTT. Encoded protein: CSARERNTIYF.

This chain uses TRBV6-5 with TRBJ2-1, with D possibly matching TRBD2 (5 bases). Germline assignment: CDR1 MNHEY and CDR2 SVGAGI. V was trimmed by 9 bases and J by 9 bases, leaving 21 bases between them. CDR3 length: 14 amino acids. In DNA, the CDR3 is TGTGCCAGGGGCGTGGGCGGGTCTTGGGGTGAGCAGTTCTTC. It is translated as CARGVGGSWGEQFF.

The genes are TRBV14 and TRBJ1-5; D perhaps matches TRBD1 (5 bases). Trimming took off 3 bases at V and 5 bases at J, with 8 bases between the two ends. This CDR3 comprises 13 residues. Per the germline V gene, CDR1 is SGHDN and CDR2 is FVKESK. The DNA for the CDR3 is TGTGCCAGCAGCCACAGGGACGATCAGCCCCAGCATTTT. Protein: CASSHRDDQPQHF.

CDR3 bases: TGTGCCAGCAGTTTGACAGGGGGCTCCTACAATGAGCAGTTCTTC. Its translation: CASSLTGGSYNEQFF. V usage is TRBV9 and J usage is TRBJ2-1, with TRBD1 identical over 9 bases. Germline V gene data show CDR1 as SGDLS and CDR2 as YYNGEE. The CDR3 loop spans 15 amino acids. Trimming cost V 5 bases and J 0 bases; bases outside gene matches: 3.

This clone appeared a single time. The gene calls are TRBV2 and TRBJ2-7; D not certain. CDR1 is SNHLY, CDR2 FYNNEI, per germline. The CDR3 runs 13 residues. Between the trimmed V and J ends, which lost 3 bases and 5 bases, there was a span of 11 bases. CDR3 sequence reads: CASSEGRGNEQYF. CDR3 DNA: TGTGCCAGCAGTGAGGGAAGAGGTAACGAGCAGTACTTC.